This TCR beta chain was identified in a study of shared clonotypes between healthy human individuals. Across the whole study: Per-donor plates numbered three CD4 naive, three CD4 memory, two CD8 naive and one CD8 memory. Study-level findings and limits: It was anticipated that sequencing depth would influence how many clonotypes donors shared.

Comment on this clone: No antigen is known for it.

Terminally differentiated effector memory CD45RA+ cells were excluded from the naive CD8 cells, which were CD45RO-negative and positively selected for CCR7. On sorted subsets, replicate PCRs used approximately 190 ng DNA, or tens of thousands of T cell genomes. Only in-frame clones appear in the TCRdb table, and some are missing; sequencing was by immunoSEQ multiplex PCR. Of about 2,200,000 clones listed, more than 85% are singletons. The sample consisted of naive CD8+ T cells from PBMCs. This sequence was found in a man aged 18 to 29 in good health. Some clones in this sample may be carry-over from other donors' samples.

This chain's CDR3 is CASSVSSSGENTEAFF. Written as DNA, the CDR3 is TGTGCCAGCAGCGTCTCCTCCTCTGGGGAGAACACTGAAGCTTTCTTT. J is TRBJ1-1 and V is TRBV9, with D hard to call. V was trimmed by 2 bases and J by 1 base, leaving 15 bases between them. The CDR3 totals 16 residues. Germline CDR1 SGDLS, CDR2 YYNGEE.